The sequence of this TCR beta chain was determined in a study of blood T cell repertoires in COVID-19. Study in general: Sites in the United States, Italy and Spain provided acute and convalescent COVID-19 samples. T cells, B-cell-depleted T cells, or PBMCs provided the cDNA or gDNA that served as material.

This clone was recorded once. Trimming removed 0 bases from V and 6 bases from J, with 11 bases in between. This CDR3 contains 15 residues. From germline, CDR1 is SGHNT and CDR2 YENEEA. Original handling: Amplified reference gene primers provided the basis for estimating nucleated cell counts. This table comes from immunoSEQ multiplex PCR, and its TCRdb copy is limited to in-frame clones, with some not included. V and J calls and clone size are given by that table; D and trimming were obtained from the DNA. The data contain 240,000 or so clones, roughly 80% of them singletons. Sequenced input: peripheral blood. The clonotype originates from a woman aged 18-29 years with acute or convalescent COVID-19. The chain links TRBV11-3 to TRBJ2-2, with TRBD1 as a possible D gene (7 bases). CDR3 sequence reads: CASSLEGGTAGELFF. The CDR3 DNA is TGTGCCAGCAGCTTAGAAGGGGGGACAGCCGGGGAGCTGTTTTTT.